The 11 T cell receptor beta chains in this list originate from one sample, sequenced in a study of early T cells in non-severe SARS-CoV-2 infection. TCRdb called the 5' RACE reads again in MiXCR, with one record for every CDR3 protein. The top ten clones hold 4% to 5.5% of a sample with under 100,000 distinct CDR3 sequences, roughly 11% of them seen once. The sequenced sample was whole blood. Every receptor here comes from an adult who was a healthcare worker with PCR-confirmed SARS-CoV-2 infection or an uninfected control (not recorded which).

This clonotype was counted a few times. The chain carries TRBV12-3 or TRBV12-4 and TRBJ2-7, with D perhaps being TRBD1 or TRBD2 (6 bases each). The V and J ends lost 2 bases and 0 bases respectively, with 8 bases between them. This CDR3 region has 14 residues. The CDR3 here is CASSLSGASYEQYF. The CDR3 nucleotides are TGTGCCAGCAGTTTATCGGGGGCCTCCTACGAGCAGTACTTC.

V is TRBV5-4 and J is TRBJ2-7; 13 bases agree with TRBD2. Germline V gene sequence: CDR1 SGHNT, CDR2 YYREEE (reference sequence). The CDR3 is made up of 18 amino acids. With V trimmed by 0 bases and J by 3 bases, 9 bases remained unmatched. CDR3 amino acids: CASSLGVGLAGAFYEQYF. Here the CDR3 DNA reads TGTGCCAGCAGCTTGGGAGTTGGACTAGCGGGGGCATTCTACGAGCAGTACTTC.

This clonotype occurred a few times. The genes are TRBV6-1 and TRBJ2-3; 11 bases map to TRBD2. The trim removed 5 bases at V and 5 bases at J, leaving 12 bases unmatched. The CDR3 extends over 17 amino acids. Germline CDR1 is MNHNS and CDR2 is SASEGT. This CDR3 reads CASSYTSGGPKEDTQYF. The DNA for the CDR3 is TGTGCCAGCAGTTATACTAGCGGGGGCCCAAAAGAAGATACGCAGTATTTT.

The V gene is TRBV5-1, the J gene TRBJ2-7, with D possibly matching TRBD1 (6 bases). Germline-derived CDR1 and CDR2 are SGHRS and YFSETQ. V was cut by 1 base and J by 2 bases, with 13 bases left in between. This CDR3 has 15 residues. The DNA for the CDR3 is TGCGCCAGCAGCTTGTTTCAGGGGATTACCTACGAGCAGTACTTC. Its protein is CASSLFQGITYEQYF.

This clonotype was found many times. This chain joins TRBV6-6 and TRBJ1-4; 8 nucleotides match TRBD1. This CDR3 contains 16 residues. CDR1 MNHNY and CDR2 SVGAGI come from the germline V gene (reference sequence). V shed 2 bases, J shed 6 bases, and the junction held 8 bases outside the gene matches. The CDR3 nucleotides are TGTGCCAGCAGTTACCCCCCAGGGGGCGTTGATGAAAAACTGTTTTTT. This translates into CASSYPPGGVDEKLFF.

Here the CDR3 DNA reads TGTGCCAGCAGCTTGGGACTAGCGGGAGTGGGTGAGCAGTTCTTC. It yields the protein CASSLGLAGVGEQFF. This chain links TRBV11-2 with TRBJ2-1, with TRBD2 matching 14 bases. This CDR3 is built from 15 residues. Germline lookup yields CDR1 SGHAT and CDR2 FQNNGV. The ends lost 3 bases at V and 9 bases at J; junction bases unmatched: 4.

This clonotype was counted a few times. This sequence joins TRBV7-2 and TRBJ1-5, with D possibly being TRBD1 (6 bases). V was trimmed by 1 base and J by 6 bases, leaving 13 bases between them. This CDR3 is 15 amino acids long. The germline CDR1 and CDR2 sequences are SGHTA and FQGNSA. The CDR3: CASSLGTGSSQPQHF. CDR3 DNA sequence: TGTGCCAGCAGCTTAGGTACAGGGAGTTCTCAGCCCCAGCATTTT.

The chain carries TRBV7-2 and TRBJ2-3; D is undetermined. V lost 0 bases and J 5 bases, leaving 6 bases between the germline ends. The germline gives CDR1 SGHTA, CDR2 FQGNSA. This CDR3 has 13 amino acids. CDR3 in amino acids: CASSLAVRDTQYF. The CDR3 nucleotides are TGTGCCAGCAGCTTAGCAGTTAGAGATACGCAGTATTTT.

The sample holds many counts of this clonotype. This sequence joins TRBV6-2 or TRBV6-3 and TRBJ2-2, with D possibly TRBD1 on 6 matching bases. Germline V lookup: CDR1 MNHEY, CDR2 SVGEGT. CDR3 length: 15 amino acids. V gave up 6 bases and J gave up 4 bases, with 15 bases separating them. The CDR3 DNA reads as TGTGCCAGCAGGCGGACAGCCAAAGGCACCGGGGAGCTGTTTTTT. It yields the protein CASRRTAKGTGELFF.

This clonotype came up a few times. The genes are TRBV5-1 and TRBJ1-2; 8 bases map to TRBD1. Germline CDR1 reads SGHRS; CDR2 reads YFSETQ. The length of the CDR3 is 16 residues. J gave up 2 bases and V 3 bases, and 9 bases lay outside the gene matches. The CDR3: CASSSDPQGANYGYTF. The CDR3 nucleotides are TGCGCCAGCAGCTCGGACCCGCAGGGGGCAAACTATGGCTACACCTTC.

This clonotype was recorded at least ten times. V usage is TRBV5-1 and J usage is TRBJ2-7, with D possibly TRBD2 on 6 matching bases. The germline V gene has CDR1 SGHRS and CDR2 YFSETQ. The CDR3 covers 14 residues. Deletions cut 4 bases from V and 5 bases from J, with 16 bases between. DNA for the CDR3: TGCGCCAGCAGCGATAGCGGTCTGAAGGACGAGCAGTACTTC. It encodes CASSDSGLKDEQYF.